Listed here are 10 T cell receptor beta chains from one sample, sequenced in a study of T-cell reconstitution after alpha-beta-depleted transplantation in children. The library targeted TCRbeta and was prepared with unique molecular identifiers. TCRdb re-derived calls from the PCR reads in MiXCR, one entry per CDR3 protein. Of 450,000 to 700,000 distinct CDR3 sequences in the sample, 25% to 30% are singletons; the top ten hold around a third. The sample here was PBMCs, taken before TCRalphabeta/CD19-depleted stem cell transplant. These receptors originate from a boy under two years old with Wiskott-Aldrich syndrome, due to receive a stem cell transplant.

This clonotype was observed at least ten times. The rearrangement links TRBV10-3 to TRBJ2-3; D ambiguous. Germline V CDR1 and CDR2: ENHRY, SYGVKD. V shed 6 bases and J shed 1 base, with 8 bases lying between them. This CDR3 region has 13 residues. CDR3: CAISLDRTDTQYF. The CDR3 DNA follows: TGTGCCATCAGCCTGGACCGCACAGATACGCAGTATTTT.

V and J are TRBV5-1 and TRBJ1-4, with a possible D match to TRBD1 (5 bases). CDR1 is SGHRS, CDR2 YFSETQ, per germline. V was cut by 0 bases and J by 8 bases, with 11 bases left in between. The CDR3 length is 14 residues. CDR3 nucleotide sequence: TGCGCCAGCAGCTTGGGTCCCGGGGACGAAAAACTGTTTTTT. Translated, it gives CASSLGPGDEKLFF. The variable domain in full, completed from reference TRBV5-1 and TRBJ1-4, reads KAGVTQTPRYLIKTRGQQVTLSCSPISGHRSVSWYQQTPGQGLQFLFEYFSETQRNKGNFPGRFSGRQFSNSRSEMNVSTLELGDSALYLCASSLGPGDEKLFFGSGTQLSVL.

This rearrangement joins TRBV20-1 to TRBJ2-7; either TRBD1 or TRBD2 may fit D (6 bases each). Per the germline V gene, CDR1 is DFQATT and CDR2 is SNEGSKA (reference sequence). The CDR3 has 13 amino acids. Trimming took 4 bases from V and 3 from J, leaving 13 bases between them. The CDR3 DNA sequence: TGCAGTGCTACCCGGGGGCATCTCTACGAGCAGTACTTC. Translating it yields CSATRGHLYEQYF.

The chain uses TRBV5-4 and TRBJ1-1, with D possibly TRBD1 on 5 matching bases. The CDR3 contains 15 residues. Germline V CDR1 and CDR2: SGHNT, YYREEE (reference sequence). V lost 4 bases to trimming and J lost 1 base, with 14 bases between them. The CDR3 spells CASSLNGQGNTEAFF. The CDR3 DNA sequence: TGTGCCAGCAGCCTTAACGGTCAGGGGAACACTGAAGCTTTCTTT.

The chain has TRBV5-1 and TRBJ2-7; 8 nucleotides match TRBD1. The CDR3 consists of 14 residues. The germline V gene has CDR1 SGHRS and CDR2 YFSETQ. With 5 bases clipped from V and 1 base from J, the junction kept 5 bases outside the gene matches. CDR3 amino acids: CASRIGDRSYEQYF. As DNA, the CDR3 is TGCGCCAGCAGGATAGGGGACAGGTCCTACGAGCAGTACTTC.

The table lists this clonotype with a few counts. The chain links TRBV15 to TRBJ2-5, with no clear D. From germline, CDR1 is LNHNV and CDR2 YYDKDF (reference sequence). V lost 0 bases and J lost 0, with 14 bases in between. CDR3 length equals 17 residues. The CDR3 sequence is CATSRDLGSSNQETQYF. The CDR3, as DNA: TGTGCCACCAGCAGAGATCTAGGCAGCTCGAACCAAGAGACCCAGTACTTC.

The table lists this clonotype with a few counts. V and J are TRBV11-2 and TRBJ2-7, with 9 bases that match TRBD1. The CDR3 runs to 14 residues. Germline CDR1 SGHAT, CDR2 FQNNGV. Trimming at V came to 4 bases and at J to 7 bases, leaving 8 bases not matched to a gene. The CDR3 here is CASSSGTGIREQYF. For the CDR3, the DNA is TGTGCCAGCAGCTCCGGGACAGGGATTAGGGAGCAGTACTTC.

The DNA of the CDR3 is TGTGCTAGTGGTTGGAGCGGGAGGGCCGGTGAGCAGTACTTC. Translating gives CASGWSGRAGEQYF. V and J are TRBV12-5 and TRBJ2-7; 10 bases map to TRBD2. V dropped 4 bases and J dropped 7; count of bases not matched to a gene: 7. CDR1 LGHNT and CDR2 FRNRAP come from the germline V gene. The CDR3 is 14 residues long.

V is TRBV12-3 or TRBV12-4 and J is TRBJ2-6; D is unclear. The CDR3 runs to 15 residues. The V gene lost 0 bases and the J gene lost 3 bases, with 6 bases spanning the gap. The CDR3 protein is CASSLAGGGANVLTF. The DNA of the CDR3 is TGTGCCAGCAGTTTAGCGGGCGGTGGGGCCAACGTCCTGACTTTC.

This clonotype was detected only a few times. This rearrangement joins TRBV12-3 or TRBV12-4 to TRBJ1-1; D possibly corresponds to TRBD1 (6 bases). There are 13 residues in the CDR3. The germline V and J ends were trimmed by 6 bases and 1 base, with 9 bases remaining between them. CDR3 nucleotides: TGTGCCAGCAGAAGACAGGAGAACACTGAAGCTTTCTTT. It encodes CASRRQENTEAFF.